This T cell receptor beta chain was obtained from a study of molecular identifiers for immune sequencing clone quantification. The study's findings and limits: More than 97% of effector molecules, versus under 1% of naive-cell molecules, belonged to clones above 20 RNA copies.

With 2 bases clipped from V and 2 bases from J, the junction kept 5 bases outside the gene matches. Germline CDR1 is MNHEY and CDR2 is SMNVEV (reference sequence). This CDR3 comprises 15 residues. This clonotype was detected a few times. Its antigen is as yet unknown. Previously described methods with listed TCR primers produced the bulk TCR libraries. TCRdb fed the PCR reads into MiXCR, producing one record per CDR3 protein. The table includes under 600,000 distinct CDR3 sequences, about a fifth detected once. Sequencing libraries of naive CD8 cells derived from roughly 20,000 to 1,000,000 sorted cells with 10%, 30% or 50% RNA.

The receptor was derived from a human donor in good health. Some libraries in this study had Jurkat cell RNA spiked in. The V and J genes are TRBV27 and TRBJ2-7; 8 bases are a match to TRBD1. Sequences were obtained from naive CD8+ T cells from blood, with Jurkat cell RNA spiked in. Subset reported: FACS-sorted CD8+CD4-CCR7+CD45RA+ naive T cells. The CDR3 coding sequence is TGTGCCAGCAGTTTAACGGGACAGGTAGCCTACGAGCAGTACTTC. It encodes CASSLTGQVAYEQYF.